The rows below give T cell receptor beta chains drawn from one sample of a study of immune cell composition in non-small cell lung cancer. Libraries were prepared by immunoSEQ multiplex PCR; TCRdb keeps only in-frame clonotypes and omits some of them. Altogether 7,300 or so clones are present, around 78% being singletons, with the ten largest covering approximately 12%. The source material was lung tumor tissue. The origin of the receptors is a human donor with non-small cell lung cancer. The CDR3 runs from the conserved cysteine through the conserved F or W. D genes are given only for firm matches. Size tells how often a clone was seen (once, few, many) or the class of an expanded clone, and some rows leave it out.

V gene: TRBV7-3; D gene: TRBD1; clone size: NA; J gene: TRBJ2-7; CDR3 protein: CASSSLTGGDYEQYF; CDR3 DNA: TGTGCCAGCAGCTCACTGACAGGGGGCGATTACGAGCAGTACTTC
V gene: TRBV27; D gene: NA; clone size: NA; J gene: TRBJ1-2; CDR3 protein: CASSPRGTDYGYTF; CDR3 DNA: TGTGCCAGCAGCCCCCGGGGGACGGACTATGGCTACACCTTC
V gene: TRBV28; D gene: TRBD2; clone size: NA; J gene: TRBJ2-3; CDR3 protein: CASSPGTSGGYSTDTQYF; CDR3 DNA: TGTGCCAGCAGTCCCGGGACTAGCGGGGGGTATAGCACAGATACGCAGTATTTT
V gene: TRBV27; D gene: NA; clone size: NA; J gene: TRBJ1-1; CDR3 protein: CASSLWWGLGNTEAFF; CDR3 DNA: TGTGCCAGCAGTTTATGGTGGGGGTTGGGGAACACTGAAGCTTTCTTT
V gene: TRBV12-5; D gene: NA; clone size: NA; J gene: TRBJ1-2; CDR3 protein: CASGLGPFGSTNYGYTF; CDR3 DNA: TGTGCTAGTGGTTTGGGGCCGTTCGGCTCCACTAACTATGGCTACACCTTC
V gene: TRBV7-2; D gene: TRBD1; clone size: NA; J gene: TRBJ1-4; CDR3 protein: CASSPRGGGAEKLFF; CDR3 DNA: TGTGCCAGCAGCCCGAGGGGAGGGGGCGCGGAAAAACTGTTTTTT
V gene: TRBV29-1; D gene: NA; clone size: NA; J gene: TRBJ2-3; CDR3 protein: CSVDMGYTDTQYF; CDR3 DNA: TGCAGCGTTGATATGGGGTACACAGATACGCAGTATTTT
V gene: TRBV4-1; D gene: NA; clone size: once; J gene: TRBJ2-3; CDR3 protein: CASSQLVGGGGTDTQYF; CDR3 DNA: TGCGCCAGCAGCCAGCTCGTGGGGGGGGGCGGGACAGATACGCAGTATTTT
V gene: TRBV5-1; D gene: NA; clone size: NA; J gene: TRBJ2-5; CDR3 protein: CASSSEGETQYF; CDR3 DNA: TGCGCCAGCAGCTCCGAGGGGGAGACCCAGTACTTC
V gene: TRBV25-1; D gene: TRBD1; clone size: once; J gene: TRBJ1-1; CDR3 protein: CASSAQTGVTEAFF; CDR3 DNA: TGTGCCAGCAGTGCTCAGACAGGGGTTACTGAAGCTTTCTTT
V gene: TRBV7-8; D gene: NA; clone size: few; J gene: TRBJ2-7; CDR3 protein: CASSLASRAVYEQYF; CDR3 DNA: TGTGCCAGCAGCTTAGCTTCCAGGGCGGTCTACGAGCAGTACTTC
V gene: TRBV11-2; D gene: TRBD2; clone size: few; J gene: TRBJ2-3; CDR3 protein: CASSLVRGGIDTQYF; CDR3 DNA: TGTGCCAGCAGCTTAGTCCGGGGGGGGATAGATACGCAGTATTTT
V gene: TRBV7-2; D gene: NA; clone size: few; J gene: TRBJ2-1; CDR3 protein: CASSPLGTSYNEQFF; CDR3 DNA: TGTGCCAGCAGCCCACTAGGGACTTCCTACAATGAGCAGTTCTTC
V gene: TRBV6-6; D gene: TRBD2; clone size: NA; J gene: TRBJ2-1; CDR3 protein: CASSRPGTIRQFF; CDR3 DNA: TGTGCCAGCAGTCGGCCCGGGACTATCAGGCAGTTCTTC
V gene: TRBV7-2; D gene: NA; clone size: NA; J gene: TRBJ1-6; CDR3 protein: CASSLSAGKNNSPLHF; CDR3 DNA: TGTGCCAGCAGCTTATCGGCAGGGAAAAATAATTCACCCCTCCACTTT
V gene: TRBV11-2; D gene: TRBD1; clone size: few; J gene: TRBJ1-2; CDR3 protein: CASSSLETGMRYGYTF; CDR3 DNA: TGTGCCAGCAGCTCCCTTGAGACAGGGATGCGTTATGGCTACACCTTC
V gene: TRBV5-5; D gene: TRBD1; clone size: NA; J gene: TRBJ1-5; CDR3 protein: CASSGGQGEQPQHF; CDR3 DNA: TGTGCCAGCAGCGGTGGACAGGGGGAACAGCCCCAGCATTTT
V gene: TRBV5-1; D gene: NA; clone size: NA; J gene: TRBJ2-6; CDR3 protein: CASSFNSGANVLTF; CDR3 DNA: TGCGCCAGCAGCTTCAACTCTGGGGCCAACGTCCTGACTTTC
V gene: TRBV15; D gene: NA; clone size: NA; J gene: TRBJ1-4; CDR3 protein: CATSRDLQEKLFF; CDR3 DNA: TGTGCCACCAGCAGAGACCTACAGGAAAAACTGTTTTTT
V gene: TRBV27; D gene: NA; clone size: NA; J gene: TRBJ1-6; CDR3 protein: CASSLLGNSPLHF; CDR3 DNA: TGTGCCAGCAGTTTATTGGGGAATTCACCCCTCCACTTT
V gene: TRBV6-4; D gene: TRBD2; clone size: NA; J gene: TRBJ2-3; CDR3 protein: CASSDSRGGTDTQYF; CDR3 DNA: TGTGCCAGCAGTGACTCGCGGGGGGGCACAGATACGCAGTATTTT
V gene: TRBV11-3; D gene: NA; clone size: NA; J gene: TRBJ1-5; CDR3 protein: CASSGTQGLGNQPQHF; CDR3 DNA: TGTGCCAGCAGCGGGACGCAGGGGCTGGGAAATCAGCCCCAGCATTTT
V gene: TRBV11-2; D gene: NA; clone size: few; J gene: TRBJ1-6; CDR3 protein: CASSPGGGYYNSPLHF; CDR3 DNA: TGTGCCAGCAGCCCTGGAGGAGGCTACTATAATTCACCCCTCCACTTT
V gene: TRBV6-1; D gene: TRBD2; clone size: NA; J gene: TRBJ2-7; CDR3 protein: CASSDGGTYEQYF; CDR3 DNA: TGTGCCAGCAGTGACGGGGGGACCTACGAGCAGTACTTC
V gene: TRBV19; D gene: NA; clone size: NA; J gene: TRBJ2-2; CDR3 protein: CASSIRPPGPLGGELFF; CDR3 DNA: TGTGCCAGTAGTATTCGGCCCCCGGGGCCTTTGGGCGGGGAGCTGTTTTTT
V gene: TRBV6-5; D gene: NA; clone size: large; J gene: TRBJ1-5; CDR3 protein: CASSYSPNQPQHF; CDR3 DNA: TGTGCCAGCAGTTACAGCCCCAATCAGCCCCAGCATTTT
V gene: TRBV7-3; D gene: NA; clone size: NA; J gene: TRBJ2-6; CDR3 protein: CASSPEGGINSGANVLTF; CDR3 DNA: TGTGCCAGCAGCCCAGAGGGGGGAATTAACTCTGGGGCCAACGTCCTGACTTTC
V gene: TRBV27; D gene: TRBD1; clone size: NA; J gene: TRBJ1-5; CDR3 protein: CASSLDRTGVNQPQHF; CDR3 DNA: TGTGCCAGCAGTTTAGATAGGACAGGGGTGAATCAGCCCCAGCATTTT
V gene: TRBV6-6; D gene: TRBD1; clone size: NA; J gene: TRBJ1-1; CDR3 protein: CASSTGVRTEAFF; CDR3 DNA: TGTGCCAGCAGTACAGGGGTGAGGACTGAAGCTTTCTTT
V gene: TRBV11-1; D gene: NA; clone size: few; J gene: TRBJ2-1; CDR3 protein: CASSLALSVINEQFF; CDR3 DNA: TGTGCCAGCAGCTTAGCCCTTAGCGTTATCAATGAGCAGTTCTTC
V gene: TRBV7-2; D gene: NA; clone size: NA; J gene: TRBJ1-2; CDR3 protein: CASSRDRQGGYTF; CDR3 DNA: TGTGCCAGCAGCCGCGACAGGCAGGGTGGCTACACCTTC
V gene: TRBV28; D gene: NA; clone size: few; J gene: TRBJ1-2; CDR3 protein: CASIDEGIYGYTF; CDR3 DNA: TGTGCCAGCATCGATGAGGGGATCTATGGCTACACCTTC
V gene: TRBV7-2; D gene: NA; clone size: NA; J gene: TRBJ2-1; CDR3 protein: CASSLNPGYNEQFF; CDR3 DNA: TGTGCCAGCAGCTTAAATCCGGGATACAATGAGCAGTTCTTC
V gene: TRBV27; D gene: NA; clone size: NA; J gene: TRBJ2-7; CDR3 protein: CASSLSFGGGGYEQYF; CDR3 DNA: TGTGCCAGCAGTTTATCCTTCGGCGGGGGCGGCTACGAGCAGTACTTC
V gene: TRBV6-5; D gene: TRBD1; clone size: NA; J gene: TRBJ1-6; CDR3 protein: CASRRTGRNSPLHF; CDR3 DNA: TGTGCCAGCAGGCGGACAGGGCGAAATTCACCCCTCCACTTT
V gene: TRBV25-1; D gene: NA; clone size: NA; J gene: TRBJ1-2; CDR3 protein: CASSDAGYTF; CDR3 DNA: TGTGCCAGCAGTGATGCCGGCTACACCTTC
V gene: TRBV5-5; D gene: TRBD1; clone size: once; J gene: TRBJ2-5; CDR3 protein: CASQIDRVRRETQYF; CDR3 DNA: TGTGCCAGCCAGATTGACAGGGTCCGTAGGGAGACCCAGTACTTC
V gene: TRBV5-1; D gene: TRBD1; clone size: NA; J gene: TRBJ2-2; CDR3 protein: CASSVRGRGTGELFF; CDR3 DNA: TGCGCCAGCAGTGTCAGGGGGCGAGGGACCGGGGAGCTGTTTTTT
V gene: TRBV9; D gene: NA; clone size: NA; J gene: TRBJ1-3; CDR3 protein: CASSVPGNTIYF; CDR3 DNA: TGTGCCAGCAGCGTACCTGGAAACACCATATATTTT
V gene: TRBV7-2; D gene: NA; clone size: NA; J gene: TRBJ2-7; CDR3 protein: CASSLVTPRYEQYF; CDR3 DNA: TGTGCCAGCAGCTTAGTGACGCCCCGGTACGAGCAGTACTTC